This passage covers 2 T cell receptor beta chains from one sample sequenced in a study of blood T cell repertoires in COVID-19. TCRdb's copy holds only in-frame clones and misses some; the assay was immunoSEQ multiplex PCR. The sample includes nearly 200,000 clones, about 80% seen only once; the top ten take 6.5% to 9.5%. Sequencing was done on a sample of PBMCs or T cells enriched from blood (not recorded which). The receptors stem from a man in his forties who had recovered from COVID-19.

This rearrangement joins TRBV7-8 to TRBJ1-2; maybe TRBD1 (5 bases). The germline V and J ends were trimmed by 5 bases and 1 base, with 11 bases remaining between them. This CDR3 is built from 14 residues. Looked up from germline, CDR1 is SGHVS and CDR2 is FQNEAQ. The CDR3 DNA follows: TGTGCCAGCAGCGACAGAATATTTAACTATGGCTACACCTTC. Translating gives CASSDRIFNYGYTF.

V and J are TRBV19 and TRBJ1-3, with D maybe TRBD1 (6 bases). Germline-derived CDR1 and CDR2 are LNHDA and SQIVND (reference sequence). V lost 7 bases and J 1 base, leaving 8 bases between the germline ends. CDR3 length equals 13 residues. The CDR3 coding sequence is TGTGCCAGTAAGACAGGTTCTGGAAACACCATATATTTT. Its protein product is CASKTGSGNTIYF. The full variable domain, rest sourced from reference TRBV19 and TRBJ1-3, is DGGITQSPKYLFRKEGQNVTLSCEQNLNHDAMYWYRQDPGQGLRLIYYSQIVNDFQKGDIAEGYSVSREKKESFPLTVTSAQKNPTAFYLCASKTGSGNTIYFGEGSWLTVV.